The 9 T cell receptor beta chains reported below all come from one sample, sequenced in a study of a mutant IDH1 vaccine in newly diagnosed glioma. These TCRs are of unknown antigen specificity. The time point is: week 5, during vaccination. Every vaccine dose comprised 300 ug of mutant IDH1 20-mer peptide plus topical imiquimod. Libraries were prepared by immunoSEQ multiplex PCR; TCRdb keeps only in-frame clonotypes and omits some of them. This sample yields around 51,000 clones, of which over 75% are seen a single time; 1.8% belongs to the top ten. This sample comprised PBMCs, obtained from a glioma patient whose treatment included an IDH1 peptide vaccine. The source of these receptors is a woman between 40 and 50 years old with glioma.

V gene TRBV27 combines with J gene TRBJ1-2; tentatively, D is TRBD1 (5 bases). The CDR3 covers 13 residues. V lost 4 bases to trimming and J lost 2 bases, with 8 bases between them. Germline V lookup: CDR1 MNHEY, CDR2 SMNVEV (reference sequence). The CDR3 nucleotides read TGTGCCAGCAGTTGGGGGAGCAACTATGGCTACACCTTC. It codes for CASSWGSNYGYTF.

This sequence joins TRBV5-1 and TRBJ1-4; 9 bases line up with TRBD1. The CDR3 runs 18 residues. Germline V gives CDR1 SGHRS, CDR2 YFSETQ. With 4 bases clipped from V and 2 bases from J, the junction kept 12 bases outside the gene matches. The CDR3 protein is CASSQLQGARVTNEKLFF. The CDR3 DNA follows: TGCGCCAGCAGCCAATTACAGGGGGCGCGGGTTACTAATGAAAAACTGTTTTTT.

The chain is built from TRBV5-1 and TRBJ1-4; 8 nucleotides align to TRBD1. Germline V gene data show CDR1 as SGHRS and CDR2 as YFSETQ. Trimming cost V 3 bases and J 7 bases; bases outside gene matches: 5. The CDR3 consists of 14 residues. CDR3: CASSSRGQGEKLFF. In DNA, the CDR3 is TGCGCCAGCAGCTCCAGGGGGCAAGGTGAAAAACTGTTTTTT.

This clone was seen a few times. J is TRBJ1-6 and V is TRBV19; TRBD1 agrees at 10 bases. This CDR3 is built from 15 residues. The V and J ends lost 7 bases and 6 bases, in that order; junction bases with no gene match: 6. Per germline, CDR1 LNHDA and CDR2 SQIVND (reference sequence). CDR3: CASKRDRGANSPLHF. Here the CDR3 DNA reads TGTGCCAGTAAAAGGGACAGGGGTGCTAATTCACCCCTCCACTTT. Filled out from reference TRBV19 and TRBJ1-6, the complete variable domain reads DGGITQSPKYLFRKEGQNVTLSCEQNLNHDAMYWYRQDPGQGLRLIYYSQIVNDFQKGDIAEGYSVSREKKESFPLTVTSAQKNPTAFYLCASKRDRGANSPLHFGNGTRLTVT.

This sequence joins TRBV5-1 and TRBJ1-4, with D possibly being TRBD1 (5 bases). V lost 0 bases to trimming and J lost 8 bases, with 8 bases between them. The CDR3 is 13 amino acids. Germline V CDR1 and CDR2: SGHRS, YFSETQ. The CDR3 spells CASSLAKGEKLFF. The CDR3, as DNA: TGCGCCAGCAGCTTGGCCAAGGGGGAAAAACTGTTTTTT.

This chain links TRBV19 with TRBJ2-7; 12 positions agree with TRBD2. The CDR3 is made up of 15 amino acids. With V trimmed by 4 bases and J by 3 bases, 4 bases remained unmatched. Germline CDR1 is LNHDA and CDR2 is SQIVND (reference sequence). In nucleotides, the CDR3 is TGTGCCAGTAGTAAGCAGACTAGCGGGGGCTACGAGCAGTACTTC. Its translation: CASSKQTSGGYEQYF.

This clone has only a few counts. The chain couples TRBV9 to TRBJ1-5, with D maybe TRBD1 (5 bases). V lost 3 bases and J lost 5, with 12 bases in between. Germline V lookup: CDR1 SGDLS, CDR2 YYNGEE. There are 14 residues in the CDR3. The CDR3 nucleotides are TGTGCCAGCAGCGCCAGACAGTGGGATCAGCCCCAGCATTTT. It translates to CASSARQWDQPQHF.

V and J are TRBV13 and TRBJ2-3, with 8 positions matching TRBD2. CDR1 and CDR2 from the germline V gene are PRHDT and FYEKMQ (reference sequence). This CDR3 is 16 amino acids long. After removal of 0 bases from V and 8 bases from J, the junction contained 10 bases not matched to a gene. The CDR3 protein is CASSLGATSGRGTQYF. The CDR3 nucleotides read TGTGCCAGCAGCTTAGGCGCAACTAGCGGAAGGGGTACGCAGTATTTT.

V usage is TRBV18 and J usage is TRBJ1-5, with 7 positions matching TRBD1. Germline V CDR1 and CDR2: KGHSH, LQKENI. The CDR3 consists of 13 residues. The V gene end was trimmed by 5 bases and the J gene end by 11 bases; junction bases not matched to a gene: 9. The CDR3 region has the DNA TGTGCCAGCTCATGGGACAGTCCGACGACCCAGCATTTT. Translation: CASSWDSPTTQHF.